One sample yielded the 8 T cell receptor beta chains listed below, sequenced in a study of post-analysis software for immune sequencing data. Whole-study findings and limits: Comparison of patients with controls showed roughly five TRBV segments more frequent in patients, TRBV5-6, TRBV5-1 and TRBV20-1 among them.

What these receptors recognize is not known. Prepared libraries of TCR beta cDNA carried unique molecular identifiers. TCRdb reanalysed the PCR reads using MiXCR and keeps one entry per CDR3 protein. The sample shows some 690,000 distinct CDR3 sequences, just under 30% of them seen only once. Sequenced input: blood. These receptors were obtained from a girl aged 10-17 years with multiple sclerosis.

The gene calls are TRBV20-1 and TRBJ2-3; D is possibly TRBD1 (6 bases). The germline V and J ends were trimmed by 1 base and 0 bases, with 8 bases remaining between them. The CDR3 is 14 amino acids. Germline assignment: CDR1 DFQATT and CDR2 SNEGSKA (reference sequence). Here the CDR3 reads CSARGTASTDTQYF. CDR3 DNA: TGCAGTGCTAGAGGGACAGCTAGCACAGATACGCAGTATTTT.

As for this clonotype: A read error may be the cause here, since a much bigger clone is one base away. CDR3 loop: CASIKSYEQYF. The CDR3 bases are TGTGCCAGCATTAAATCCTACGAGCAGTACTTC. The chain couples TRBV7-2 to TRBJ2-7; D is unresolved. Trimming took 7 bases from V and 1 from J, leaving 5 bases between them. Germline V gene data show CDR1 as SGHTA and CDR2 as FQGNSA. This CDR3 spans 11 amino acids. The full variable domain, completed using reference TRBV7-2 and TRBJ2-7, is GAGVSQSPSNKVTEKGKDVELRCDPISGHTALYWYRQSLGQGLEFLIYFQGNSAPDKSGLPSDRFSAERTGGSVSTLTIQRTQQEDSAVYLCASIKSYEQYFGPGTRLTVT.

The chain joins TRBV3-1 to TRBJ2-1, with TRBD2 as a possible D gene (5 bases). V shed 3 bases and J shed 8 bases, with 11 bases lying between them. The CDR3 runs to 13 residues. Germline-derived CDR1 and CDR2 are LGHDT and YNNKEL (reference sequence). CDR3 in DNA: TGTGCCAGCAGCCATCCAGAGGGTCATGAGCAGTTCTTC. Its translation: CASSHPEGHEQFF.

This clonotype has only a few counts. V and J are TRBV11-2 and TRBJ2-3; no firm D call. The V end was cut by 2 bases, the J end by 4 bases, with 7 bases between. Germline V lookup: CDR1 SGHAT, CDR2 FQNNGV. This CDR3 spans 13 amino acids. DNA of the CDR3: TGTGCCAGCAGCTTAACACGTGCAGATACGCAGTATTTT. This sequence encodes CASSLTRADTQYF.

The table lists this clonotype with many counts. The chain carries TRBV4-1 and TRBJ2-1; 9 bases match TRBD2. This CDR3 has 15 amino acids. The J segment lost 9 bases and the V segment lost 1 base, leaving 7 bases of the junction unmatched. Germline V gene sequence: CDR1 MGHRA, CDR2 YSYEKL. The CDR3 nucleotides read TGCGCCAGCAGCCAAGTGAGCGGGGGGCAGGGTGAGCAGTTCTTC. This encodes CASSQVSGGQGEQFF.

The sample holds a few counts of this clonotype. V and J are TRBV7-9 and TRBJ1-6; D is possibly TRBD1 (5 bases). CDR3 length: 16 amino acids. Per germline, CDR1 SEHNR and CDR2 FQNEAQ (reference sequence). Trimming left V 4 bases short and J 6 bases short, with 16 bases between. The CDR3 here is CASSSQPLGVNSPLHF. The DNA for the CDR3 is TGTGCCAGCAGCTCGCAGCCGTTAGGGGTTAATTCACCCCTCCACTTT.

V is TRBV6-2 or TRBV6-3 and J is TRBJ1-2; D gene uncertain. Germline V gene sequence: CDR1 MNHEY, CDR2 SVGEGT. The CDR3 covers 16 residues. V lost 6 bases to trimming and J lost 3 bases, with 20 bases between them. The chain's CDR3 is CASSRVGFLEDYGYTF. The DNA for the CDR3 is TGTGCCAGCAGCCGAGTTGGGTTTCTTGAGGACTATGGCTACACCTTC.

This clonotype was seen a few times. The chain employs TRBV7-2 and TRBJ2-1, with TRBD1 identical over 7 bases. CDR3 length: 17 residues. The germline V gene encodes CDR1 SGHTA and CDR2 FQGNSA. The junction had 17 bases not matched to a gene; V was cut back by 5 bases and J by 7 bases. The DNA of the CDR3 is TGTGCCAGCAGCACCGAGTTGGGGACAGAGCCGGAGAATGAGCAGTTCTTC. It codes for CASSTELGTEPENEQFF.